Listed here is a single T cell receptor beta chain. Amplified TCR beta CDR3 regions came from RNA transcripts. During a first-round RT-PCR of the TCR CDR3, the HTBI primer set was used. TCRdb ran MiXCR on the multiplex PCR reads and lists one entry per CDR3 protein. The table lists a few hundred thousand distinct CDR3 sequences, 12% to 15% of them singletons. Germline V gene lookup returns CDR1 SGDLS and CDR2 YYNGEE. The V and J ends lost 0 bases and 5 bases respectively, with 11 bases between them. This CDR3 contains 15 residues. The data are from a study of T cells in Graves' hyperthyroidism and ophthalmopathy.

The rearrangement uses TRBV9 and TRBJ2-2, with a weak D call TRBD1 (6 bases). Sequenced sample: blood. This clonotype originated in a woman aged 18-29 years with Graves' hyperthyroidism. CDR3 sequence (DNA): TGTGCCAGCAGCGTAGTAGGGGGTGATACCGGGGAGCTGTTTTTT. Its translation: CASSVVGGDTGELFF.